This T cell receptor (beta chain) was retrieved from a study of shared T cell receptors in the human thymus. Germline-derived CDR1 and CDR2 are LGHNA and YSLEER. V lost 0 bases to trimming and J lost 0 bases, with 16 bases between them. CDR3 length: 18 residues. Measured with immunoSEQ multiplex PCR; TCRdb has only the in-frame clones, and not every one. Of hundreds of thousands of clones listed, about 84% were seen once; the top ten hold roughly 0.013%. The sample also formed part of further work on human thymus T cells. That source reports: Samples came from healthy Finnish infants during open corrective cardiac surgery. Thymus was obtained from resections taken during corrective heart surgery. Across thymic and blood repertoires, the usage of V and J genes appeared to be biased. Related research reported highly overlapping thymic repertoires among unrelated individuals.

The rearrangement uses TRBV4-3 and TRBJ2-3; a weak D match, TRBD2 (5 bases). Specimen: thymocytes. The sequence came from a boy younger than two with a congenital heart defect. CDR3 nucleotide sequence: TGCGCCAGCAGCCAAGACTCCGCGGAGGAGGCTAGCACAGATACGCAGTATTTT. Protein product: CASSQDSAEEASTDTQYF.